Presented here are 11 T cell receptor beta chains from one specimen sequenced in a study of blood T cell repertoires in COVID-19. Measured with immunoSEQ multiplex PCR; TCRdb has only the in-frame clones, and not every one. In the table there are 150,000 to 200,000 clones, roughly nine tenths of which are singletons. Sequencing was carried out using peripheral blood. These receptors were obtained from an elderly woman in a cohort sampled during active or convalescent COVID-19.

J is TRBJ1-1 and V is TRBV7-9; D gene ambiguous. This CDR3 has 13 residues. CDR1 and CDR2 (germline): SEHNR, FQNEAQ (reference sequence). The germline V and J ends were trimmed by 2 bases and 12 bases, with 16 bases remaining between them. CDR3 sequence: CASSLTLMAGTFF. The CDR3 DNA follows: TGTGCCAGCAGCTTAACCCTCATGGCCGGGACTTTCTTT.

This clone was recorded once. The rearrangement links TRBV6-5 to TRBJ2-1; TRBD2 agrees at 12 bases. From germline, CDR1 is MNHEY and CDR2 SVGAGI. This CDR3 comprises 15 residues. After removal of 7 bases from V and 6 bases from J, the junction contained 7 bases not matched to a gene. CDR3 protein: CASTGLAGPGNEQFF. The DNA for the CDR3 is TGTGCCAGCACCGGACTAGCGGGGCCCGGCAATGAGCAGTTCTTC.

This chain links TRBV5-1 with TRBJ1-1; possible D gene TRBD1, 5 bases. Trimming pared 4 bases from V and 7 bases from J, leaving 14 bases between. Germline loops: CDR1 SGHRS, CDR2 YFSETQ. This CDR3 is built from 13 residues. The CDR3 DNA is TGCGCCAGCAGCCGTCAGGACAAGGGTGAAGCTTTCTTT. Translated, it gives CASSRQDKGEAFF.

The chain links TRBV7-8 to TRBJ2-5, with 9 bases aligning to TRBD1. CDR3 length: 15 residues. V was clipped by 5 bases and J by 5 bases; unmatched bases: 9. Germline V gene lookup returns CDR1 SGHVS and CDR2 FQNEAQ. CDR3 protein: CASSQKQGAWETQYF. The DNA of the CDR3 is TGTGCCAGCAGCCAAAAACAGGGGGCTTGGGAGACCCAGTACTTC.

This chain connects TRBV5-8 to TRBJ2-3; 7 bases are a match to TRBD2. CDR3 length: 15 amino acids. V was clipped by 2 bases and J by 1 base; unmatched bases: 4. Germline V gene sequence: CDR1 SGHTS, CDR2 YDEGEE. CDR3 amino acids: CASSLGLAGTDTQYF. CDR3 nucleotide sequence: TGTGCCAGCAGCTTAGGCCTAGCGGGCACAGATACGCAGTATTTT.

The chain uses TRBV5-5 and TRBJ1-5; the D is unclear. Germline V gene data show CDR1 as SGHKS and CDR2 as YYEKEE (reference sequence). Trimming shortened V by 0 bases and J by 2 bases, and 6 bases separated the two germline ends. The CDR3 contains 14 residues. The CDR3 protein is CASSLGSGNQPQHF. CDR3 DNA: TGTGCCAGCAGCTTGGGATCGGGCAATCAGCCCCAGCATTTT.

V usage is TRBV14 and J usage is TRBJ1-2; D gene uncertain. Trimming pared 2 bases from V and 7 bases from J, leaving 11 bases between. Germline-derived CDR1 and CDR2 are SGHDN and FVKESK. The CDR3 is made up of 13 amino acids. CDR3 sequence: CASSQITGGGYTF. The CDR3 region has the DNA TGTGCCAGCAGCCAAATTACCGGTGGTGGCTACACCTTC.

The J gene is TRBJ2-1, the V gene TRBV20-1, with D possibly being TRBD1 (6 bases). The CDR3 totals 15 residues. Looked up from germline, CDR1 is DFQATT and CDR2 is SNEGSKA (reference sequence). The V gene lost 3 bases and the J gene lost 5 bases, with 17 bases spanning the gap. CDR3: CSASGTPGQNNEQFF. Here the CDR3 DNA reads TGCAGTGCTAGTGGAACCCCCGGACAGAACAATGAGCAGTTCTTC.

This clone was observed a handful of times. The V gene is TRBV12-5, the J gene TRBJ1-4; D might be TRBD1 (6 bases). V lost 3 bases to trimming and J lost 6 bases, with 14 bases between them. The germline CDR1 and CDR2 sequences are LGHNT and FRNRAP. The CDR3 sequence is 15 residues long. The CDR3 here is CASGLIQGGYEKLFF. The CDR3 DNA sequence: TGTGCTAGTGGTTTAATACAGGGAGGGTATGAAAAACTGTTTTTT.

The DNA for the CDR3 is TGTGCCAGCCTTGGACAGGGGCTAAATCAGCCCCAGCATTTT. Protein product: CASLGQGLNQPQHF. The rearrangement joins TRBV6-6 to TRBJ1-5, with 9 bases fitting TRBD1. CDR3 size: 14 residues. After removal of 8 bases from V and 4 bases from J, the junction contained 6 bases not matched to a gene. Germline V gene lookup returns CDR1 MNHNY and CDR2 SVGAGI (reference sequence).

The rearrangement joins TRBV6-6 to TRBJ1-1; TRBD1 might be the D (6 bases). V lost 3 bases and J lost 2, with 10 bases in between. The CDR3 totals 14 residues. Germline V CDR1 and CDR2: MNHNY, SVGAGI (reference sequence). CDR3 bases: TGTGCCAGCAGTTATTCCAGGGGTAACACTGAAGCTTTCTTT. Translation gives CASSYSRGNTEAFF.